The 29 T cell receptor beta chains below come from one sample, sequenced in a study of cytomegalovirus exposure and HLA in healthy donors (dated by TCRdb to between 2016 and 2019). Library generation was performed with the immunoSEQ multiplex PCR assay. For the multiplex PCR, a mixture combining 60 forward primers for TCR Vbeta segments and 13 reverse primers for TCR Jbeta segments was used. TCRdb's version of the immuneACCESS table is confined to in-frame rearrangements and falls short of the full clone set. An unresolved V gene accounts for under half of the shortfall where checked; the remainder is of unknown origin. The sample table contains about 130,000 clones; only one count was recorded for roughly 74% of them. Less than 7% of the sample is held by the ten biggest clonotypes. The sample was PBMCs. The receptors come from a woman aged 45-60 years in good health and CMV-seropositive.

J is TRBJ1-3 and V is TRBV5-5, with D possibly TRBD1 on 6 matching bases. V dropped 0 bases and J dropped 5 bases, with 12 bases sitting between them. CDR3 length: 15 residues. Looked up from germline, CDR1 is SGHKS and CDR2 is YYEKEE (reference sequence). CDR3 amino acids: CASSLAPTGRNTIYF. In DNA, the CDR3 is TGTGCCAGCAGCTTGGCCCCCACAGGGCGAAACACCATATATTTT. The full variable domain, completed using reference TRBV5-5 and TRBJ1-3, is DAGVTQSPTHLIKTRGQQVTLRCSPISGHKSVSWYQQVLGQGPQFIFQYYEKEERGRGNFPDRFSARQFPNYSSELNVNALLLGDSALYLCASSLAPTGRNTIYFGEGSWLTVV.

The rearrangement links TRBV4-3 to TRBJ2-5, with D perhaps matching TRBD2 (6 bases). Trimming removed 4 bases from V and 5 bases from J, with 14 bases in between. The CDR3 is 14 amino acids. Germline V gene lookup returns CDR1 LGHNA and CDR2 YSLEER. CDR3 region: CASSPSWAGETQYF. DNA of the CDR3: TGCGCCAGCAGCCCCTCGTGGGCGGGGGAGACCCAGTACTTC.

This rearrangement joins TRBV7-8 to TRBJ1-2; D gene uncertain. Deletions cut 1 base from V and 8 bases from J, with 14 bases between. CDR1 is SGHVS, CDR2 FQNEAQ, per germline. This CDR3 spans 14 amino acids. The CDR3 nucleotides are TGTGCCAGCAGCTTAGTAGTGCAGGCGGGAGGCTACACCTTC. Its protein is CASSLVVQAGGYTF.

The rearrangement joins TRBV7-9 to TRBJ1-2; weak D call: TRBD1 (6 bases). The CDR3 consists of 14 residues. The V gene lost 2 bases and the J gene lost 6 bases, with 13 bases spanning the gap. CDR1 is SEHNR and CDR2 is FQNEAQ in the germline V gene (reference sequence). The CDR3 nucleotides read TGTGCCAGCAGCTTACAACAGGGAGTAAATGGCTACACCTTC. Its protein product is CASSLQQGVNGYTF.

The genes are TRBV7-2 and TRBJ1-5; D unresolved. V was clipped by 3 bases and J by 3 bases, with 6 bases between them. CDR3 length equals 13 residues. Germline CDR1 reads SGHTA; CDR2 reads FQGNSA. CDR3 nucleotides: TGTGCCAGCAGCTTTTCCCTCAATCAGCCCCAGCATTTT. Translating gives CASSFSLNQPQHF.

V and J are TRBV6-5 and TRBJ1-1, with a tentative D call TRBD1 (6 bases). Looked up from germline, CDR1 is MNHEY and CDR2 is SVGAGI. V gave up 4 bases and J gave up 6 bases, with 15 bases separating them. The CDR3 runs 14 residues. The CDR3 region has the DNA TGTGCCAGCAGTTTGAGGACAGTTTCCGCTGAAGCTTTCTTT. Translating gives CASSLRTVSAEAFF.

The chain joins TRBV7-9 to TRBJ2-7; D ambiguous. The CDR3 length is 14 residues. The V end was cut by 4 bases, the J end by 3 bases, with 13 bases between. Germline V gene sequence: CDR1 SEHNR, CDR2 FQNEAQ (reference sequence). This chain's CDR3 is CASSSERHFYEQYF. The CDR3 DNA sequence: TGTGCCAGCAGCTCCGAGAGGCACTTCTACGAGCAGTACTTC.

The chain has TRBV10-3 and TRBJ2-7, with D hard to call. This CDR3 spans 11 amino acids. Germline V gene data show CDR1 as ENHRY and CDR2 as SYGVKD. The V end lost 8 bases, the J end lost 3 bases, and 8 bases lay between the germline ends. The CDR3 protein is CAIRQIYEQYF. The CDR3 DNA reads TGTGCCATCCGCCAGATCTACGAGCAGTACTTC.

The gene calls are TRBV5-5 and TRBJ1-1; D is undetermined. The CDR3 is 12 residues long. Germline CDR1 and CDR2: SGHKS and YYEKEE (reference sequence). V dropped 2 bases and J dropped 8 bases, with 10 bases sitting between them. The CDR3 coding sequence is TGTGCCAGCAGCTTACGAGGAAGCGAAGCTTTCTTT. Amino acids: CASSLRGSEAFF.

CDR3 amino acids: CASSDEAGGRGETQYF. The CDR3, as DNA: TGTGCCAGCAGTGACGAGGCGGGGGGGCGGGGTGAGACCCAGTACTTC. The chain recombines TRBV2 with TRBJ2-5; TRBD2 aligns across 9 bases. Germline CDR1 is SNHLY and CDR2 is FYNNEI. The CDR3 is 16 residues long. V gave up 3 bases and J gave up 5 bases; unmatched junction bases: 10.

CDR3 DNA sequence: TGTGCCATCAGTGAGTCGAGGCAGGGCGACACTGAAGCTTTCTTT. Amino acids: CAISESRQGDTEAFF. This sequence joins TRBV10-3 and TRBJ1-1; D is possibly TRBD1 (5 bases). Trimming shortened V by 0 bases and J by 3 bases, and 11 bases separated the two germline ends. The length of the CDR3 is 15 residues. Germline CDR1 and CDR2: ENHRY and SYGVKD.

CDR3 sequence reads: CASSKWGQGYEQYF. CDR3 in DNA: TGTGCCAGCAGCAAATGGGGACAGGGCTACGAGCAGTACTTC. The chain joins TRBV21-1 to TRBJ2-7; TRBD1, as called in the table, went unchecked against the DNA. TRBV21-1 is a documented pseudogene. The CDR3 runs to 14 residues.

The rearrangement joins TRBV5-1 to TRBJ2-7, with a tentative D call TRBD2 (6 bases). The CDR3 extends over 15 amino acids. CDR1 and CDR2 from the germline V gene are SGHRS and YFSETQ. V was cut by 0 bases and J by 7 bases, with 17 bases left in between. Written as DNA, the CDR3 is TGCGCCAGCAGCTTGGTGGAAGGGGTAGGAGGGGAGCAGTACTTC. Its translation is CASSLVEGVGGEQYF.

The chain joins TRBV5-6 to TRBJ2-2, with D maybe TRBD2 (5 bases). Looked up from germline, CDR1 is SGHDT and CDR2 is YYEEEE. Deletions cut 4 bases from V and 2 bases from J, with 12 bases between. The CDR3 is 15 residues long. CDR3 sequence (DNA): TGTGCCAGCAGCCCCGAGGGCAGCAACACCGGGGAGCTGTTTTTT. Translation: CASSPEGSNTGELFF.

The chain links TRBV19 to TRBJ1-1; possible D gene TRBD1, 5 bases. This CDR3 spans 14 amino acids. The germline V and J ends were trimmed by 7 bases and 3 bases, with 15 bases remaining between them. Germline CDR1 and CDR2: LNHDA and SQIVND (reference sequence). CDR3 DNA: TGTGCCAGTAAAGGCTGGGGACTGTACACTGAAGCTTTCTTT. This translates into CASKGWGLYTEAFF.

Note on this clone: This same CDR3 is encoded by further DNA sequences in the sample. J is TRBJ2-3 and V is TRBV5-1; D is undetermined. Germline assignment: CDR1 SGHRS and CDR2 YFSETQ. Between the trimmed V and J ends, which lost 4 bases and 5 bases, there was a span of 8 bases. CDR3 size: 12 residues. The CDR3 DNA reads TGCGCCAGCAGCCCTACGGGAGATACGCAGTATTTT. Amino acid sequence: CASSPTGDTQYF.

The rearrangement uses TRBV5-1 and TRBJ2-7; 10 nucleotides match TRBD1. The V and J ends lost 4 bases and 7 bases, in that order; junction bases with no gene match: 8. The CDR3 covers 14 residues. The V gene's germline CDR1 is SGHRS and CDR2 YFSETQ. The CDR3 here is CASSVTGGRREQYF. In DNA form, the CDR3 reads TGCGCCAGCAGCGTGACAGGGGGCCGTCGGGAGCAGTACTTC.

The V gene is TRBV6-6, the J gene TRBJ1-5; perhaps TRBD1 as D (5 bases). Germline V gene data show CDR1 as MNHNY and CDR2 as SVGAGI (reference sequence). Deletions cut 5 bases from V and 2 bases from J, with 13 bases between. This CDR3 contains 15 residues. This CDR3 is CASSQTALGNQPQHF. In DNA, the CDR3 is TGTGCCAGCAGTCAGACAGCCCTGGGCAATCAGCCCCAGCATTTT.

This clone was seen a single time. V and J are TRBV11-3 and TRBJ2-7, with 13 bases lining up with TRBD2. Looked up from germline, CDR1 is SGHNT and CDR2 is YENEEA. This CDR3 is 17 amino acids long. V was pared by 5 bases and J by 2 bases, with 9 bases of the junction left unmatched. As DNA, the CDR3 is TGTGCCAGCAGCGCAACTAGCGGGGGGGAGAGAACCTACGAGCAGTACTTC. Its protein product is CASSATSGGERTYEQYF.

This chain uses TRBV6-1 with TRBJ1-5; D unclear. The CDR3 contains 13 residues. The V and J ends lost 7 bases and 0 bases respectively, with 7 bases between them. The germline V gene has CDR1 MNHNS and CDR2 SASEGT. The CDR3 DNA follows: TGTGCCAGCACGAGCCATAGCAATCAGCCCCAGCATTTT. Protein: CASTSHSNQPQHF.

This chain links TRBV6-5 with TRBJ1-1; 7 bases align to TRBD1. The V segment lost 6 bases and the J segment 8 bases; nucleotides outside the gene matches: 6. This CDR3 has 12 residues. Germline assignment: CDR1 MNHEY and CDR2 SVGAGI. The CDR3 here is CASSRYRGEAFF. The CDR3 nucleotides are TGTGCCAGCAGCCGATACAGGGGAGAAGCTTTCTTT.

In regard to this clone: At the DNA level, this CDR3 is encoded by other sequences in the same sample as well. V gene TRBV5-1 combines with J gene TRBJ2-1; 7 bases fit TRBD1. Germline V gene data show CDR1 as SGHRS and CDR2 as YFSETQ. The CDR3 extends over 15 amino acids. V was pared by 1 base and J by 4 bases, with 5 bases of the junction left unmatched. CDR3: CASSLSGTDYNEQFF. The CDR3 DNA reads as TGCGCCAGCAGCTTGAGTGGGACAGATTACAATGAGCAGTTCTTC.

This chain connects TRBV20-1 to TRBJ1-4; D not resolved. The CDR3 has 11 residues. Looked up from germline, CDR1 is DFQATT and CDR2 is SNEGSKA (reference sequence). V was trimmed by 6 bases and J by 8 bases, leaving 10 bases between them. CDR3 protein: CSADMGEKLFF. The CDR3, as DNA: TGCAGTGCAGACATGGGCGAAAAACTGTTTTTT.

CDR3 sequence (DNA): TGCGCCAGCAGTTTGATCGGCCGGGGGGCGAACACCGGGGAGCTGTTTTTT. Translated: CASSLIGRGANTGELFF. The chain recombines TRBV5-1 with TRBJ2-2; TRBD2 matches 7 bases. The V segment lost 5 bases and the J segment 0 bases; nucleotides outside the gene matches: 10. The CDR3 spans 17 residues. Germline-derived CDR1 and CDR2 are SGHRS and YFSETQ.

The chain couples TRBV7-2 to TRBJ1-3; the D gene is possibly TRBD1 (6 bases). Germline lookup yields CDR1 SGHTA and CDR2 FQGNSA. This CDR3 spans 14 amino acids. Trimming cost V 4 bases and J 0 bases, with 7 bases left between them. CDR3 sequence (DNA): TGTGCCAGCAGCTCAGGGGTCTCTGGAAACACCATATATTTT. Residues: CASSSGVSGNTIYF.

This clone was seen just once. This same CDR3 is encoded by further DNA sequences in the sample. The J gene is TRBJ2-2, the V gene TRBV5-4; TRBD1 agrees at 9 bases. V was clipped by 0 bases and J by 6 bases; unmatched bases: 6. The germline V gene has CDR1 SGHNT and CDR2 YYREEE (reference sequence). This CDR3 comprises 16 residues. The CDR3 reads CASSLGTGGLAGELFF. The CDR3 coding sequence is TGTGCCAGCAGCTTGGGAACAGGGGGCCTCGCCGGGGAGCTGTTTTTT.

This clone was found a few times. The rearrangement uses TRBV7-8 and TRBJ2-5; 7 bases are shared with TRBD1. In germline, CDR1 is SGHVS, CDR2 FQNEAQ. There are 16 residues in the CDR3. J gave up 2 bases and V 5 bases, and 11 bases lay outside the gene matches. The DNA of the CDR3 is TGTGCCAGCAGCCCCAACAGGGGCCTCCTTCAAGAGACCCAGTACTTC. Its translation: CASSPNRGLLQETQYF.

This chain uses TRBV6-5 with TRBJ2-7; TRBD1 matches at 9 bases. Germline CDR1 is MNHEY and CDR2 is SVGAGI. With V trimmed by 5 bases and J by 6 bases, 11 bases remained unmatched. The length of the CDR3 is 15 residues. CDR3 loop: CASSAPGTGNGEQYF. For the CDR3, the DNA is TGTGCCAGCAGTGCCCCCGGGACAGGGAATGGCGAGCAGTACTTC.

The chain employs TRBV11-2 and TRBJ2-1; the D is unclear. Germline V gene sequence: CDR1 SGHAT, CDR2 FQNNGV. The CDR3 is 14 amino acids. Trimming cost V 5 bases and J 10 bases, with 18 bases left between them. In DNA, the CDR3 is TGTGCCAGCAGCCCTCGCGGCGGAGCTTGGGAGCAGTTCTTC. It yields the protein CASSPRGGAWEQFF.